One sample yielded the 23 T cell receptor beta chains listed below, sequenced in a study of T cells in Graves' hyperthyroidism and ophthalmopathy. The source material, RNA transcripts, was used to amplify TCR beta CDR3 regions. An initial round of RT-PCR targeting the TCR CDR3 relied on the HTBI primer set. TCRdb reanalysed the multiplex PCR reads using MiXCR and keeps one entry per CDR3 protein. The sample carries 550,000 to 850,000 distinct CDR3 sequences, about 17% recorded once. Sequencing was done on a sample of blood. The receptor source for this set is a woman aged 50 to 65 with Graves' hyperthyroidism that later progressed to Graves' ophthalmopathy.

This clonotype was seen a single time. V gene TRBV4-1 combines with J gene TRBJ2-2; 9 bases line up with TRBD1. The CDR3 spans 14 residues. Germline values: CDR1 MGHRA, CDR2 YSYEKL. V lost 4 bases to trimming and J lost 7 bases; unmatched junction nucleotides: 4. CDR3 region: CASSPPDRGGELFF. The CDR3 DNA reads TGCGCCAGCAGCCCCCCGGACAGGGGCGGGGAGCTGTTTTTT.

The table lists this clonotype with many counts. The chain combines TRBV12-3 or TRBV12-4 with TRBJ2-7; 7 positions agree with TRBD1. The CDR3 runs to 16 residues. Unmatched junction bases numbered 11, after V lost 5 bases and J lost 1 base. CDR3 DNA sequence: TGTGCCAGCAGTCAAGACAGGGCTCAGCGATCCTACGAGCAGTACTTC. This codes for CASSQDRAQRSYEQYF.

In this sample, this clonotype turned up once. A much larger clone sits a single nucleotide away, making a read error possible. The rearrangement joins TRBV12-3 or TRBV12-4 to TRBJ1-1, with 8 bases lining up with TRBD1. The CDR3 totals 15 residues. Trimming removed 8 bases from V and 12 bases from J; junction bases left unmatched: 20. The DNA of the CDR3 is TGTGCCAGCGGTCACGAGACAGGGGTCCTTCGCGGGACTTTCTTT. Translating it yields CASGHETGVLRGTFF.

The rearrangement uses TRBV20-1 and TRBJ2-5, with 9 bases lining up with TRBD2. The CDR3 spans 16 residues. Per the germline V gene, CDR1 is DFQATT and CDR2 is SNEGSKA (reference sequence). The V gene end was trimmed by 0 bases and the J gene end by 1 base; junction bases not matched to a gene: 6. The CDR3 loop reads CSARDLLAGFQETQYF. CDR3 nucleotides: TGCAGTGCTAGAGATTTGCTAGCGGGGTTCCAAGAGACCCAGTACTTC.

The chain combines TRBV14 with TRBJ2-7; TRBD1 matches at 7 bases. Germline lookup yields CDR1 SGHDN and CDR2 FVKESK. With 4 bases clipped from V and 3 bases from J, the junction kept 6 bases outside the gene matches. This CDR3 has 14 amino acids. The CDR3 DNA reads TGTGCCAGCAGCCTACAGGGGATTGGCTACGAGCAGTACTTC. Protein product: CASSLQGIGYEQYF.

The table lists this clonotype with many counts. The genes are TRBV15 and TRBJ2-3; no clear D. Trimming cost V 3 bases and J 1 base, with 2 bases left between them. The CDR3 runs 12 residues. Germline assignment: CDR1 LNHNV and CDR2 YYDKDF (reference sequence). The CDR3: CATSSRTDTQYF. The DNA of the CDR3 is TGTGCCACCAGCAGCCGCACAGATACGCAGTATTTT.

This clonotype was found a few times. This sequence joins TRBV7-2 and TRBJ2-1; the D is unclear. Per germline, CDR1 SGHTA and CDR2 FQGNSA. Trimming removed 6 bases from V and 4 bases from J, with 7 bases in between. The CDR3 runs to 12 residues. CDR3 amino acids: CASRPLYNEQFF. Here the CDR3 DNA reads TGTGCCAGCAGACCCCTTTACAATGAGCAGTTCTTC.

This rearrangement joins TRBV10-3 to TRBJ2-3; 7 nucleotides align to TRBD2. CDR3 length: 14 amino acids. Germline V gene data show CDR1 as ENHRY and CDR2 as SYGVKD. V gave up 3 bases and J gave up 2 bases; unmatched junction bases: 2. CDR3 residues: CAISEWDYTDTQYF. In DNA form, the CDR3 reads TGTGCCATCAGTGAATGGGACTACACAGATACGCAGTATTTT.

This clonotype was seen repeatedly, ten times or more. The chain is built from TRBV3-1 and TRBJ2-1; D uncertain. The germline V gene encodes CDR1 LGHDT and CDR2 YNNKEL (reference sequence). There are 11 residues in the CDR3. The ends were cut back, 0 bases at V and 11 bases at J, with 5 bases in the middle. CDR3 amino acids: CASSQDSKQFF. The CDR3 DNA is TGTGCCAGCAGCCAAGACTCTAAGCAGTTCTTC.

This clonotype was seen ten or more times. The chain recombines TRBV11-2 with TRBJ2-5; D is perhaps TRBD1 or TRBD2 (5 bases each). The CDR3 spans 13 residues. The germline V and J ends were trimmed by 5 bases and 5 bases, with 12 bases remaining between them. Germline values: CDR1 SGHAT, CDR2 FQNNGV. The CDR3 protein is CASSTGPPETQYF. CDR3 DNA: TGTGCCAGCAGCACGGGACCGCCGGAGACCCAGTACTTC.

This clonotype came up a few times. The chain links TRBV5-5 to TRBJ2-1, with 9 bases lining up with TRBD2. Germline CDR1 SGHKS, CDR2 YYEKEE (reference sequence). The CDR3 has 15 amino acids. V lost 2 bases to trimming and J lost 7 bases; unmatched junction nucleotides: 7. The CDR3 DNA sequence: TGTGCCAGCAGCTTCCGGCGGGGGGGCTTAAATGAGCAGTTCTTC. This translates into CASSFRRGGLNEQFF.

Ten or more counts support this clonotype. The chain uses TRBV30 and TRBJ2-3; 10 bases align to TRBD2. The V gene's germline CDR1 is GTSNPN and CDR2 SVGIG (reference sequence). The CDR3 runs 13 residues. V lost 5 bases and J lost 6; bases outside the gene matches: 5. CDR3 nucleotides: TGTGCCTGGGCAACTAGCGGGGTGGATACGCAGTATTTT. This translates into CAWATSGVDTQYF.

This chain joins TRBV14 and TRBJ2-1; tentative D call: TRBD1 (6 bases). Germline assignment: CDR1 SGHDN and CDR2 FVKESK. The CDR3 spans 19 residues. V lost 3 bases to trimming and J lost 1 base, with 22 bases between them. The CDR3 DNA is TGTGCCAGCAGCCACACAGGGTCCTCCTTCTCACCGTCCTACAATGAGCAGTTCTTC. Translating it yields CASSHTGSSFSPSYNEQFF. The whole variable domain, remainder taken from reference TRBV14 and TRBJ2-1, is EAGVTQFPSHSVIEKGQTVTLRCDPISGHDNLYWYRRVMGKEIKFLLHFVKESKQDESGMPNNRFLAERTGGTYSTLKVQPAELEDSGVYFCASSHTGSSFSPSYNEQFFGPGTRLTVL.

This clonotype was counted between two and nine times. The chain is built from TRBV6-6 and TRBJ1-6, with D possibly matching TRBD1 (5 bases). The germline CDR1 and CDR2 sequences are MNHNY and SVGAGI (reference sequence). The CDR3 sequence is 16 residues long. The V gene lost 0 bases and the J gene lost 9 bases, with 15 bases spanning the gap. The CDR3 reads CASSYSPGRAGSPLHF. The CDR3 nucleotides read TGTGCCAGCAGTTACTCCCCTGGCAGGGCGGGTTCACCCCTCCACTTT.

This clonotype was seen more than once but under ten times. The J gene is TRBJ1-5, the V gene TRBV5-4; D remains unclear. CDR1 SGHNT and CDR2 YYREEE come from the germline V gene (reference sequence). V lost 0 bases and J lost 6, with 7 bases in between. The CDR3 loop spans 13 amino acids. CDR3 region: CASSLEQSQPQHF. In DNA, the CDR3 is TGTGCCAGCAGCTTGGAACAGTCTCAGCCCCAGCATTTT. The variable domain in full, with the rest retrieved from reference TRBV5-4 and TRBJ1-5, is ETGVTQSPTHLIKTRGQQVTLRCSSQSGHNTVSWYQQALGQGPQFIFQYYREEENGRGNFPPRFSGLQFPNYSSELNVNALELDDSALYLCASSLEQSQPQHFGDGTRLSIL.

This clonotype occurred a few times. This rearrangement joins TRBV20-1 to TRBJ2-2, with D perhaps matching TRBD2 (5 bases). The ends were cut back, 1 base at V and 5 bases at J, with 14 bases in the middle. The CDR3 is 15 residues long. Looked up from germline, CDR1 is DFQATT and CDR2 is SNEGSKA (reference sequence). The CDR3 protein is CSARVVGSETGELFF. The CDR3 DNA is TGCAGTGCTAGAGTGGTGGGGAGTGAAACCGGGGAGCTGTTTTTT.

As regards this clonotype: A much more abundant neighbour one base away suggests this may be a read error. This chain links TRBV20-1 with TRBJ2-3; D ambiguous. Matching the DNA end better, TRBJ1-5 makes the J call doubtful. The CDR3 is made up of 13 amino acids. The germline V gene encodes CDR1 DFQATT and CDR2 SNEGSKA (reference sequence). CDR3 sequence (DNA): TGCAGTTCTACTCGTGTCTCCAGTTTCACGCAGCATTTT. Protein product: CSSTRVSSFTQHF.

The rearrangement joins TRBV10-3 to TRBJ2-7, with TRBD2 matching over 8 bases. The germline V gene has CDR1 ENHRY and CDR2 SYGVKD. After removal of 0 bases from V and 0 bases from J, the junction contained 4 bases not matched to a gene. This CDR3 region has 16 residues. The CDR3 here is CAISESQRGNSYEQYF. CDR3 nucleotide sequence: TGTGCCATCAGTGAGTCTCAGCGGGGGAACTCCTACGAGCAGTACTTC.

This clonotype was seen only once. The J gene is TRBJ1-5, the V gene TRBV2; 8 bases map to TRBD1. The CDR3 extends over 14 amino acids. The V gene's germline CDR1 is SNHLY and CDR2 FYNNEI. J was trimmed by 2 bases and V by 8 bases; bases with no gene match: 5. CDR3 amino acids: CASLDRAGNQPQHF. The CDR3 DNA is TGTGCCAGCCTGGACAGGGCGGGCAATCAGCCCCAGCATTTT. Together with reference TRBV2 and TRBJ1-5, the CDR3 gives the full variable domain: EPEVTQTPSHQVTQMGQEVILRCVPISNHLYFYWYRQILGQKVEFLVSFYNNEISEKSEIFDDQFSVERPDGSNFTLKIRSTKLEDSAMYFCASLDRAGNQPQHFGDGTRLSIL.

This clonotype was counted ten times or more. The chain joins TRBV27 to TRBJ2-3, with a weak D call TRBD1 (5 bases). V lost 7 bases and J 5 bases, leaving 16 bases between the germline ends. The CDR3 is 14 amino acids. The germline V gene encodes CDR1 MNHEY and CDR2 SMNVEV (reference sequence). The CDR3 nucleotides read TGTGCCAGCACTTTCCAGGGCCGGAGAGATACGCAGTATTTT. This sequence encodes CASTFQGRRDTQYF.

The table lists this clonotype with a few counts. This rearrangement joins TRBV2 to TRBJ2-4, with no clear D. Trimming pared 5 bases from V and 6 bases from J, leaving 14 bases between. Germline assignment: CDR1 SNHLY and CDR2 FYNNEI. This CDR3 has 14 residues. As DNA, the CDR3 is TGTGCCAGCAGTTCGTACGGCTCTGGAAACATTCAGTACTTC. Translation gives CASSSYGSGNIQYF.

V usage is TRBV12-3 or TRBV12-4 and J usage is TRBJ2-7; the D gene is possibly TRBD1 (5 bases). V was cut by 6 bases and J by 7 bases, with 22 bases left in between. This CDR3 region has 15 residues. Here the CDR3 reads CASSIRVTVSQEQYF. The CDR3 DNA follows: TGTGCCAGCAGCATCAGGGTAACAGTATCCCAGGAGCAGTACTTC.

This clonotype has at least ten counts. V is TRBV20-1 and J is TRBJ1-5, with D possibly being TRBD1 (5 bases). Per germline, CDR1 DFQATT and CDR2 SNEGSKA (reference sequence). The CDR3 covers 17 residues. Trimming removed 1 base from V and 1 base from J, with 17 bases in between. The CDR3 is CSARGAGDSPSNQPQHF. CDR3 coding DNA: TGCAGTGCTAGAGGAGCGGGGGACTCGCCGAGCAATCAGCCCCAGCATTTT.